The sequence of this TCR beta chain was determined in a study of early T cells in non-severe SARS-CoV-2 infection. This clonotype turned up a few times. As yet, its antigen is unknown. Unique molecular identifiers were added to individual cDNA molecules. TCRdb re-called the 5' RACE reads through MiXCR, storing one row per CDR3 protein. The repertoire holds roughly 99,000 distinct CDR3 sequences, with around 10% as singletons. Regarding the study as a whole: The VDJdb matching leaned toward anti-spike CD8 responses and overlooked private and CD4 specificities.

V was clipped by 4 bases and J by 8 bases, with 8 bases between them. Germline V lookup: CDR1 DFQATT, CDR2 SNEGSKA (reference sequence). This CDR3 comprises 11 residues. This sequence joins TRBV20-1 and TRBJ1-4; TRBD1 might be the D (5 bases). This receptor was identified in an adult who was a healthcare worker with PCR-confirmed SARS-CoV-2 infection or an uninfected control (not recorded which). Sequences were obtained from whole blood. Here the CDR3 DNA reads TGCAGTGCTAACGCAGGGGAAAAACTGTTTTTT. As protein: CSANAGEKLFF.